Below, one TCR beta chain is given with its context. Its matching antigen is unknown. Treatment specified: approximately nine-day PBMC culture with coronavirus spike peptide pools or control peptides (ViraFEST assay). An Oncomine TCR Beta short-read assay was used to sequence the DNA from cultured CD4+ T cells. One entry per CDR3 protein, called by TCRdb with MiXCR from the PCR reads. The sample lists fewer than 20,000 distinct CDR3 sequences; around 70% were seen once. These data belong to a study of vaccination and CD4 T cells after COVID-19. Study-level background: The convalescent population consisted of six males and four females, two of whom were of Hispanic ethnicity. Overall study findings and caveats: Spike mono-reactivity was the property of 304 of 307 vaccine-specific clones in convalescent patients.

CDR1 and CDR2 from the germline V gene are SGHDN and FVKESK. With 6 bases clipped from V and 2 bases from J, the junction kept 12 bases outside the gene matches. The CDR3 sequence is 17 residues long. The chain couples TRBV14 to TRBJ1-2; 10 bases align to TRBD1. Sequenced: CD4+ T cells from blood, cultured in vitro. The receptor's source is a human donor who had recovered from COVID-19. CDR3 sequence: CASSRSGTGVINYGYTF. In DNA, the CDR3 is TGTGCCAGCAGTCGTTCCGGGACAGGGGTTATCAACTATGGCTACACCTTC. Supplemented by reference TRBV14 and TRBJ1-2, the full variable domain reads EAGVTQFPSHSVIEKGQTVTLRCDPISGHDNLYWYRRVMGKEIKFLLHFVKESKQDESGMPNNRFLAERTGGTYSTLKVQPAELEDSGVYFCASSRSGTGVINYGYTFGSGTRLTVV.